The sequence of this T cell receptor beta chain was determined in a study of T cell repertoires and Cas9 in healthy adults (dated by TCRdb to 2017 to 2018). Regarding the complete study: Multi-effector potency, cytotoxicity and lineage determination within the CD4 and CD8 compartments were characterized for SpCas9-reactive T cells. This study looked at whether people already carry T cell immunity to the Streptococcus pyogenes Cas9 nuclease (SpCas9), the enzyme used in CRISPR gene editing.

Looking up the germline V gene yields CDR1 SGHTA and CDR2 FQGNSA. V is shortened by 0 bases, J by 1 base, and the region joining them spans 1 base. There are 14 amino acids in the CDR3, from cysteine to phenylalanine inclusive. Only the CDR3 DNA is retained, 42 bases long and in frame from the first base. Donors were healthy humans. A remark on this clone: Its antigen is not yet known. Base qualities are not at hand, and no much larger clone is one base apart.

The library came from the immunoSEQ multiplex PCR assay. TCRdb obtained this table from immuneACCESS and retained in-frame rearrangements with V and J assigned. These tables miss some clones; where compared with another copy, unresolved V genes account for less than half of the shortfall, and the remainder is unexplained. The sample table lists some 20,000 clones, roughly 89% of them with a count of one. The ten biggest clones cover around 1.5% of the sample. Study-level results and caveats: Proliferation and function of SpCas9-reactive effector T cells were reported to be mitigated in vitro by SpCas9-reactive regulatory T cells.

The sequencing input was CD4+ effector T cells (CD127+, CD25-, CD137-, CD154-) from PBMCs; culture status not recorded. The V and J segments used are TRBV7-2 and TRBJ2-6, with no confident D gene call. The origin of this receptor is a human donor in good health. The CDR3 reads as follows: CASSLASGANVLTF. At the DNA level, the sequence is TGTGCCAGCAGCTTAGCATCTGGGGCCAACGTCCTGACTTTC.